The 8 T cell receptor beta chains listed next were all sequenced from one sample in a study of shared clonotypes between healthy human individuals. TCRdb keeps only in-frame clones here, not all; method: immunoSEQ multiplex PCR. The sample includes 2 million to 2.5 million clones, almost 96% of them seen just once. The specimen was naive CD4+ T cells sorted from blood. Documented subset: CD45RA+ positively selected. Every receptor here comes from a young man in good health.

This chain connects TRBV30 to TRBJ2-5, with 9 bases that match TRBD1. Germline V gene sequence: CDR1 GTSNPN, CDR2 SVGIG (reference sequence). This CDR3 has 13 residues. V was clipped by 3 bases and J by 2 bases; unmatched bases: 1. CDR3 region: CAWRTGGQETQYF. The CDR3 DNA reads as TGTGCCTGGAGGACAGGGGGTCAAGAGACCCAGTACTTC.

The CDR3 sequence is CASSLQTGTSDEQFF. CDR3 coding DNA: TGTGCCAGCAGTTTGCAGACCGGGACTAGCGATGAGCAGTTCTTC. This chain links TRBV27 with TRBJ2-1; 10 nucleotides match TRBD2. Losses at the gene ends were 3 bases for V and 8 bases for J; bases not matched to a gene: 7. Germline V gene data show CDR1 as MNHEY and CDR2 as SMNVEV (reference sequence). This CDR3 has 15 residues.

V is TRBV5-6 and J is TRBJ1-1; D gene ambiguous. CDR3 length: 16 amino acids. Germline values: CDR1 SGHDT, CDR2 YYEEEE. V was pared by 1 base and J by 3 bases, with 16 bases between. CDR3 protein: CASSLWGGGDYTEAFF. The CDR3, as DNA: TGTGCCAGCAGCTTGTGGGGAGGTGGGGATTACACTGAAGCTTTCTTT.

The CDR3 DNA is TGTGCCAGCAGGAAGTTTAACAGCAAAAACATTCAGTACTTC. This encodes CASRKFNSKNIQYF. The V call is TRBV28, the J call TRBJ2-4, with D unclear. The V gene lost 6 bases and the J gene lost 3 bases, with 12 bases spanning the gap. CDR1 and CDR2 from the germline V gene are MDHEN and SYDVKM. This CDR3 region has 14 residues.

J is TRBJ1-2 and V is TRBV6-6; the match to TRBD1 covers 10 bases. This CDR3 is built from 16 residues. Germline trimming cut 5 bases from V and 4 bases from J; bases unmatched to any gene: 10. CDR1 is MNHNY, CDR2 SVGAGI, per germline (reference sequence). The CDR3 sequence is CASSRNLDRGVYGYTF. The DNA for the CDR3 is TGTGCCAGCAGTCGCAACCTGGACAGGGGGGTCTATGGCTACACCTTC.

The V and J genes are TRBV6-5 and TRBJ2-3, with 7 bases identical to TRBD2. The CDR3 length is 14 residues. The V segment lost 4 bases and the J segment 2 bases; nucleotides outside the gene matches: 3. Germline V CDR1 and CDR2: MNHEY, SVGAGI. The CDR3 DNA reads as TGTGCCAGCAGTTCCCGACTAGCCACAGATACGCAGTATTTT. Its translation is CASSSRLATDTQYF.

Of note for this clone: At one boundary the junction diverges from the germline segment, which might be a read error. V is TRBV2 and J is TRBJ1-2; D remains unclear. The V gene's germline CDR1 is SNHLY and CDR2 FYNNEI. This CDR3 has 14 amino acids. The CDR3: CASSEQSQSEKLRF. CDR3 nucleotide sequence: TGTGCCAGCAGTGAACAAAGTCAGTCGGAAAAACTTCGCTTC.

The chain joins TRBV11-2 to TRBJ2-3, with D unresolved. The CDR3 loop spans 12 amino acids. Germline V gene sequence: CDR1 SGHAT, CDR2 FQNNGV. V lost 3 bases and J 6 bases, leaving 7 bases between the germline ends. The CDR3 sequence: CASSLFRDTQYF. CDR3 coding DNA: TGTGCCAGCAGCTTGTTTAGGGATACGCAGTATTTT.